This is a list of T cell receptor beta chains from one sample in a study of T cell changes during pregnancy in multiple sclerosis. TCRdb's copy holds only in-frame clones and misses some; the assay was immunoSEQ multiplex PCR. The data show 55,000 to 70,000 clones, roughly 93% seen once. The specimen comprised peripheral blood, sampled after pregnancy. Receptor source: a female donor with multiple sclerosis, enrolled in a pregnancy study. CDR3s include the opening cysteine and the closing phenylalanine or tryptophan. A D gene is named only where the DNA matches it firmly. The size entry is marked missing in some rows and otherwise reads once, few, many or a size class.

d_call: NA; j_call: TRBJ1-1; v_call: TRBV4-2; clone_size: NA; cdr3_nt: TGTGCCAGCAGCGCCAGGGACACGGCGACGAACACTGAAGCTTTCTTT; cdr3_aa: CASSARDTATNTEAFF
d_call: TRBD2; j_call: TRBJ2-5; v_call: TRBV7-4; clone_size: NA; cdr3_nt: TGTGCCAGCAGCTCCGGGACTAGCGGCAAAGAGACCCAGTACTTC; cdr3_aa: CASSSGTSGKETQYF
d_call: NA; j_call: TRBJ2-2; v_call: TRBV7-7; clone_size: NA; cdr3_nt: TGTGCTAGCAGCTTATCGGGAGACACCGGGGAGCTGTTTTTT; cdr3_aa: CASSLSGDTGELFF
d_call: NA; j_call: TRBJ1-5; v_call: TRBV10-3; clone_size: NA; cdr3_nt: TGTGCCACCGGACCCCGGGCGGGCGATCAGCCCCAGCATTTT; cdr3_aa: CATGPRAGDQPQHF
d_call: NA; j_call: TRBJ1-3; v_call: TRBV11-2; clone_size: NA; cdr3_nt: TGTGCCAGCAGCCCCCGAGGGGGAGCTGGAAACACCATATATTTT; cdr3_aa: CASSPRGGAGNTIYF
d_call: NA; j_call: TRBJ2-1; v_call: TRBV7-3; clone_size: NA; cdr3_nt: TGTGCCAGCAGCTTGAGCCGGGACACCAATGAGCAGTTCTTC; cdr3_aa: CASSLSRDTNEQFF
d_call: NA; j_call: TRBJ2-7; v_call: TRBV12-5; clone_size: NA; cdr3_nt: TGTGCTAGTGGTTTGGTAGTATTATTGGGGCAGGCCTACTACGAGCAGTACTTC; cdr3_aa: CASGLVVLLGQAYYEQYF
d_call: NA; j_call: TRBJ2-6; v_call: TRBV7-9; clone_size: NA; cdr3_nt: TGTGCCAGCAGCTTAGGGTCGGGCTCTGGGGCCAACGTCCTGACTTTC; cdr3_aa: CASSLGSGSGANVLTF
d_call: TRBD2; j_call: TRBJ2-7; v_call: TRBV29-1; clone_size: NA; cdr3_nt: TGCAGCGTTCTAGCGGGAGGCTACGAGCAGTACTTC; cdr3_aa: CSVLAGGYEQYF
d_call: NA; j_call: TRBJ1-2; v_call: TRBV5-1; clone_size: NA; cdr3_nt: TGCGCCAGCAGCTTGGCTCGCATGACAGGAGCCCCTAACTATGGCTACACCTTC; cdr3_aa: CASSLARMTGAPNYGYTF
d_call: TRBD1; j_call: TRBJ2-7; v_call: TRBV5-6; clone_size: NA; cdr3_nt: TGTGCCAGCAGGGTCCCCGGACAGGGCTACGAGCAGTACTTC; cdr3_aa: CASRVPGQGYEQYF
d_call: TRBD1; j_call: TRBJ1-2; v_call: TRBV5-1; clone_size: NA; cdr3_nt: TGCGCCAGCAGCTTGCTCCGACAGGGGGCCTATGGCTACACCTTC; cdr3_aa: CASSLLRQGAYGYTF
d_call: NA; j_call: TRBJ2-1; v_call: TRBV7-6; clone_size: once; cdr3_nt: TGTGCCAGCAGCCAGACTCAAACCGAGGTGTGGAATGAGCAGTTCTTC; cdr3_aa: CASSQTQTEVWNEQFF
d_call: TRBD2; j_call: TRBJ2-1; v_call: TRBV27; clone_size: NA; cdr3_nt: TGTGCCAGCAGTGAAGCGGGAGGCGCCTACAATGAGCAGTTCTTC; cdr3_aa: CASSEAGGAYNEQFF
d_call: NA; j_call: TRBJ1-4; v_call: TRBV19; clone_size: NA; cdr3_nt: TGTGCCACGCGACAGGTTGGTGAAAAACTGTTTTTT; cdr3_aa: CATRQVGEKLFF
d_call: TRBD2; j_call: TRBJ2-2; v_call: TRBV5-6; clone_size: NA; cdr3_nt: TGTGCCAGCAGCCCCGGGACTACCACCGGGGAGCTGTTTTTT; cdr3_aa: CASSPGTTTGELFF
d_call: TRBD2; j_call: TRBJ2-7; v_call: TRBV6-5; clone_size: NA; cdr3_nt: TGTGCCAGCAGATTCGGGACTAGCGGGAGTGGCGAGCAGTACTTC; cdr3_aa: CASRFGTSGSGEQYF
d_call: NA; j_call: TRBJ1-3; v_call: TRBV15; clone_size: medium-sized; cdr3_nt: TGTGCCACCAGCAGAGAGGACAGCATCTCTGGAAACACCATATATTTT; cdr3_aa: CATSREDSISGNTIYF
d_call: TRBD2; j_call: TRBJ2-3; v_call: TRBV2; clone_size: NA; cdr3_nt: TGTGCCAGCAGCCCCTTTGCGGGAGGGGCAGATACGCAGTATTTT; cdr3_aa: CASSPFAGGADTQYF
d_call: TRBD1; j_call: TRBJ2-1; v_call: TRBV18; clone_size: NA; cdr3_nt: TGTGCCAGCTCACCGGACAGGGGACGACACAATGAGCAGTTCTTC; cdr3_aa: CASSPDRGRHNEQFF
d_call: NA; j_call: TRBJ1-1; v_call: TRBV27; clone_size: NA; cdr3_nt: TGTGCCAGCAGTTTATCGCGAAGGGGCATACCCGAAGCTTTCTTT; cdr3_aa: CASSLSRRGIPEAFF
d_call: TRBD2; j_call: TRBJ2-7; v_call: TRBV19; clone_size: NA; cdr3_nt: TGTGCCAGTAGTATAGTAATGACTAGCGGGGATCTGGGCGAGCAGTACTTC; cdr3_aa: CASSIVMTSGDLGEQYF
d_call: NA; j_call: TRBJ1-4; v_call: TRBV30; clone_size: NA; cdr3_nt: TGTGCCTGGAACGGGGGAACTAATGAAAAACTGTTTTTT; cdr3_aa: CAWNGGTNEKLFF
d_call: TRBD1; j_call: TRBJ1-5; v_call: TRBV2; clone_size: NA; cdr3_nt: TGTGCCAGCGTGGGACAGAAGAATCAGCCCCAGCATTTT; cdr3_aa: CASVGQKNQPQHF
d_call: TRBD2; j_call: TRBJ2-5; v_call: TRBV19; clone_size: NA; cdr3_nt: TGTGCCAGTAGTATCCCGGCGGGGGGGGTGGAGACCCAGTACTTC; cdr3_aa: CASSIPAGGVETQYF
d_call: NA; j_call: TRBJ1-2; v_call: TRBV6-5; clone_size: NA; cdr3_nt: TGTGCCAGCAGGACAGCGGGAGATCCTAACTATGGCTACACCTTC; cdr3_aa: CASRTAGDPNYGYTF
d_call: NA; j_call: TRBJ2-7; v_call: TRBV25-1; clone_size: NA; cdr3_nt: TGTGCCAGCAGTTCCAGTTCCTACGAGCAGTACTTC; cdr3_aa: CASSSSSYEQYF
d_call: NA; j_call: TRBJ2-5; v_call: TRBV28; clone_size: NA; cdr3_nt: TGTGCCAGCAGACCCGACAGCGAAGAGACCCAGTACTTC; cdr3_aa: CASRPDSEETQYF
d_call: TRBD2; j_call: TRBJ2-1; v_call: TRBV4-1; clone_size: NA; cdr3_nt: TGCGCCAGCAGCCAGGGACTAGCGGGAGAAGGCAATGAGCAGTTCTTC; cdr3_aa: CASSQGLAGEGNEQFF
d_call: TRBD1; j_call: TRBJ2-1; v_call: TRBV6-5; clone_size: NA; cdr3_nt: TGTGCCAGCAGGGGACAGGGTTGGAATGAGCAGTTCTTC; cdr3_aa: CASRGQGWNEQFF
d_call: NA; j_call: TRBJ1-2; v_call: TRBV5-1; clone_size: NA; cdr3_nt: TGCGCCAGCAGCTTGGCCGGGAACTATGGCTACACCTTC; cdr3_aa: CASSLAGNYGYTF
d_call: NA; j_call: TRBJ1-1; v_call: TRBV2; clone_size: once; cdr3_nt: TGTGCCAGCAGCCGTGAAGAGGGGGTCACTGAAGCTTTCTTT; cdr3_aa: CASSREEGVTEAFF
d_call: TRBD2; j_call: TRBJ2-3; v_call: TRBV19; clone_size: NA; cdr3_nt: TGTGCCAGTAGTACCAGGACTAGCGGAGATTTGGATACGCAGTATTTT; cdr3_aa: CASSTRTSGDLDTQYF
d_call: TRBD1; j_call: TRBJ1-1; v_call: TRBV7-8; clone_size: NA; cdr3_nt: TGTGCCAGCAGCCGAGGGGACAGGAACAATATTATCACTGAAGCTTTCTTT; cdr3_aa: CASSRGDRNNIITEAFF
d_call: NA; j_call: TRBJ2-5; v_call: TRBV29-1; clone_size: NA; cdr3_nt: TGCAGCGTGCGGGACGGAGAGACCCAGTACTTC; cdr3_aa: CSVRDGETQYF
d_call: TRBD2; j_call: TRBJ2-2; v_call: TRBV5-1; clone_size: NA; cdr3_nt: TGCGCCAGCAGCTTGGGTCTAGCGGGGAACACCGGGGAGCTGTTTTTT; cdr3_aa: CASSLGLAGNTGELFF
d_call: NA; j_call: TRBJ2-1; v_call: TRBV7-2; clone_size: NA; cdr3_nt: TGTGCCAGCAGCTTAAGACAGGGAGGATCCTACAATGAGCAGTTCTTC; cdr3_aa: CASSLRQGGSYNEQFF
d_call: TRBD1; j_call: TRBJ2-5; v_call: TRBV4-3; clone_size: NA; cdr3_nt: TGCGCCAGCAGCCAAGCCGGGACAGGGGGTGAACAAGAGACCCAGTACTTC; cdr3_aa: CASSQAGTGGEQETQYF
d_call: TRBD2; j_call: TRBJ2-2; v_call: TRBV7-6; clone_size: NA; cdr3_nt: TGTGCCAGCAGCTTAGGCCGGACTAGCGGGACCACCGGGGAGCTGTTTTTT; cdr3_aa: CASSLGRTSGTTGELFF
d_call: NA; j_call: TRBJ2-1; v_call: TRBV5-5; clone_size: NA; cdr3_nt: TGTGCCAGCAGCCAAGATCAGTTTGAGCAGTTCTTC; cdr3_aa: CASSQDQFEQFF
d_call: NA; j_call: TRBJ1-2; v_call: TRBV28; clone_size: NA; cdr3_nt: TGTGCCAGCAGTTTGACAGCTAACTATGGCTACACCTTC; cdr3_aa: CASSLTANYGYTF
d_call: NA; j_call: TRBJ1-1; v_call: TRBV6-1; clone_size: NA; cdr3_nt: TGTGCCAGCAGTGAAGCGTCAGGGGACACTGAAGCTTTCTTT; cdr3_aa: CASSEASGDTEAFF
d_call: TRBD2; j_call: TRBJ2-2; v_call: TRBV9; clone_size: NA; cdr3_nt: TGTGCCAGCAGCGTAGAGCCTAGCGGGAACACCGGGGAGCTGTTTTTT; cdr3_aa: CASSVEPSGNTGELFF